These 21 T cell receptor beta chains came from one sample sequenced in a study of blood T cell repertoires in COVID-19. The table came from immunoSEQ multiplex PCR; TCRdb's copy has only in-frame clones and leaves some out. This table has about 430,000 clones, around nine tenths appearing once. The source material was PBMCs or T cells enriched from blood (not recorded which). The receptors stem from a woman aged 18 to 35 who had been exposed to COVID-19.

The V call is TRBV19, the J call TRBJ2-3; a weak D match, TRBD1 (6 bases). Trimming removed 5 bases from V and 0 bases from J, with 18 bases in between. This CDR3 has 17 residues. From germline, CDR1 is LNHDA and CDR2 SQIVND (reference sequence). In nucleotides, the CDR3 is TGTGCCAGTAGTGAGCGGACAGCGATCACTAGCACAGATACGCAGTATTTT. It codes for CASSERTAITSTDTQYF.

The rearrangement uses TRBV28 and TRBJ2-7; the match to TRBD1 covers 9 bases. CDR1 is MDHEN, CDR2 SYDVKM, per germline. The trim removed 4 bases at V and 2 bases at J, leaving 3 bases unmatched. This CDR3 spans 14 amino acids. The CDR3 DNA sequence: TGTGCCAGCAGTTGGGACAGGGTGACCTACGAGCAGTACTTC. Residues: CASSWDRVTYEQYF.

This clone was counted a single time. The CDR3 DNA sequence: TGTGCCAGCAGCTCCTACAGGGGGCACGGGGAGCAGTACTTC. Translated, it gives CASSSYRGHGEQYF. The J gene is TRBJ2-7, the V gene TRBV11-2; 9 bases line up with TRBD1. The CDR3 totals 14 residues. J gave up 7 bases and V 4 bases, and 8 bases lay outside the gene matches. Per germline, CDR1 SGHAT and CDR2 FQNNGV.

This sequence joins TRBV5-1 and TRBJ2-3, with TRBD2 matching 9 bases. The CDR3 consists of 17 residues. The V gene end was trimmed by 4 bases and the J gene end by 6 bases; junction bases not matched to a gene: 15. Germline V gives CDR1 SGHRS, CDR2 YFSETQ. CDR3 region: CASSPPGAGGPLDTQYF. CDR3 DNA sequence: TGCGCCAGCAGCCCCCCGGGGGCGGGGGGGCCGCTGGATACGCAGTATTTT.

The chain couples TRBV7-8 to TRBJ1-3, with D maybe TRBD1 (6 bases). The CDR3 contains 17 residues. The V gene's germline CDR1 is SGHVS and CDR2 FQNEAQ. V lost 5 bases to trimming and J lost 0 bases, with 17 bases between them. CDR3 sequence reads: CASSPVLGQHSGNTIYF. The CDR3 nucleotides read TGTGCCAGCAGCCCCGTGCTCGGACAGCACTCTGGAAACACCATATATTTT.

This clone was recorded a few times. This sequence joins TRBV9 and TRBJ2-3; 7 bases agree with TRBD2. J gave up 0 bases and V 0 bases, and 4 bases lay outside the gene matches. The V gene's germline CDR1 is SGDLS and CDR2 YYNGEE. The CDR3 is 16 residues long. CDR3 region: CASSVGDGRSTDTQYF. The DNA of the CDR3 is TGTGCCAGCAGCGTAGGCGACGGGAGGAGCACAGATACGCAGTATTTT. The full variable domain, with the rest looked up from reference TRBV9 and TRBJ2-3, is DSGVTQTPKHLITATGQRVTLRCSPRSGDLSVYWYQQSLDQGLQFLIQYYNGEERAKGNILERFSAQQFPDLHSELNLSSLELGDSALYFCASSVGDGRSTDTQYFGPGTRLTVL.

V gene TRBV29-1 combines with J gene TRBJ2-1; D possibly corresponds to TRBD1 (6 bases). The V gene lost 4 bases and the J gene lost 7 bases, with 11 bases spanning the gap. The germline V gene has CDR1 SQVTM and CDR2 ANQGSEA. The CDR3 covers 12 residues. The CDR3 DNA is TGCAGCGTTGCGGCAGGGGTGAATGAGCAGTTCTTC. This translates into CSVAAGVNEQFF.

The chain has TRBV4-2 and TRBJ2-7; TRBD2 might be the D (7 bases). V was shortened by 2 bases and J by 2 bases, with 13 bases between the two germline ends. Germline CDR1 reads LGHNA; CDR2 reads YNFKEQ. The CDR3 is 15 amino acids. The DNA for the CDR3 is TGTGCCAGCAGCCAACTTCGGGGGGACACCTACGAGCAGTACTTC. The encoded protein is CASSQLRGDTYEQYF.

The chain is built from TRBV3-1 (or the pseudogene TRBV3-2) and TRBJ1-5, with TRBD1 matching over 9 bases. Looked up from germline, CDR1 is LGHDT and CDR2 is YNNKEL (reference sequence). The CDR3 extends over 14 amino acids. V lost 5 bases to trimming and J lost 4 bases; unmatched junction nucleotides: 3. The CDR3: CASSADRGNQPQHF. The CDR3 region has the DNA TGTGCCAGCAGCGCCGACAGGGGGAATCAGCCCCAGCATTTT.

The rearrangement links TRBV10-3 to TRBJ1-2; weak D call: TRBD1 (5 bases). The germline V gene encodes CDR1 ENHRY and CDR2 SYGVKD. The CDR3 covers 13 residues. Trimming took 4 bases from V and 8 from J, leaving 14 bases between them. The CDR3 nucleotides are TGTGCCATCAGTGGACAGTTCCTCGAAGGCTACACCTTC. Translated, it gives CAISGQFLEGYTF.

This clone was counted once. V usage is TRBV13 and J usage is TRBJ2-7; tentative D call: TRBD1 (6 bases). The ends were cut back, 5 bases at V and 2 bases at J, with 13 bases in the middle. CDR1 and CDR2 (germline): PRHDT, FYEKMQ (reference sequence). The CDR3 is 14 amino acids. The CDR3 sequence: CASSQEDRTYEQYF. The CDR3 coding sequence is TGTGCCAGCAGCCAAGAGGACAGAACCTACGAGCAGTACTTC.

The rearrangement links TRBV18 to TRBJ2-1, with TRBD1 matching over 10 bases. The CDR3 is 16 amino acids. Germline assignment: CDR1 KGHSH and CDR2 LQKENI. V lost 0 bases to trimming and J lost 6 bases; unmatched junction nucleotides: 5. CDR3 amino acids: CASSPPGDRGLNEQFF. The CDR3 bases are TGTGCCAGCTCACCACCTGGGGACAGGGGCCTCAATGAGCAGTTCTTC.

The CDR3 loop reads CASTLQGLQETQYF. CDR3 sequence (DNA): TGTGCCAGCACCCTCCAGGGCCTTCAAGAGACCCAGTACTTC. The rearrangement joins TRBV2 to TRBJ2-5; D is perhaps TRBD1 (5 bases). Trimming shortened V by 7 bases and J by 2 bases, and 14 bases separated the two germline ends. From germline, CDR1 is SNHLY and CDR2 FYNNEI. The CDR3 runs 14 residues.

V usage is TRBV28 and J usage is TRBJ2-1; D may be TRBD2 (5 bases). The CDR3 is made up of 15 amino acids. Germline assignment: CDR1 MDHEN and CDR2 SYDVKM. Trimming pared 3 bases from V and 10 bases from J, leaving 19 bases between. The DNA of the CDR3 is TGTGCCAGCAGTTTTAGGCAGATCCCAAGCGGAGAGCAGTTCTTC. Protein sequence: CASSFRQIPSGEQFF.

The V and J genes are TRBV19 and TRBJ2-7, with 13 nucleotides matching TRBD2. The CDR3 is 16 residues long. The V gene end was trimmed by 6 bases and the J gene end by 3 bases; junction bases not matched to a gene: 8. Germline V gives CDR1 LNHDA, CDR2 SQIVND (reference sequence). CDR3 in DNA: TGTGCCAGTAGCTCGGGACTAGCGGGACATTTCTACGAGCAGTACTTC. Its protein product is CASSSGLAGHFYEQYF.

This chain uses TRBV2 with TRBJ1-1; D not certain. This CDR3 has 14 residues. Trimming shortened V by 6 bases and J by 5 bases, and 16 bases separated the two germline ends. Germline CDR1 is SNHLY and CDR2 is FYNNEI. The CDR3 spells CASRDWGTGTEAFF. Here the CDR3 DNA reads TGTGCCAGCAGGGATTGGGGTACGGGAACTGAAGCTTTCTTT.

The rearrangement links TRBV6-5 to TRBJ1-5, with 7 bases identical to TRBD1. CDR1 and CDR2 from the germline V gene are MNHEY and SVGAGI. This CDR3 has 13 amino acids. The ends lost 6 bases at V and 6 bases at J; junction bases unmatched: 5. The DNA for the CDR3 is TGTGCCAGCAGCTTGGGACAGTCTCAGCCCCAGCATTTT. The encoded protein is CASSLGQSQPQHF.

As regards this clone: The CDR3 does not close with the conserved phenylalanine or tryptophan, likely indicating a read error. It is unclear where the CDR3 begins or ends on the DNA, so no DNA is shown, and the CDR3 is as TCRdb lists it. The chain employs TRBV7-9 and TRBJ1-1; the table gives TRBD1 as D, unverified against the DNA. With termini counted, the CDR3 has 10 amino acids. Germline lookup yields CDR1 SEHNR and CDR2 FQNEAQ (reference sequence). The CDR3 is CASSYTGLPV.

Here the CDR3 DNA reads TGCAGCGTCTTAGCGGGAGTTGGCACAGATACGCAGTATTTT. Its translation is CSVLAGVGTDTQYF. The chain couples TRBV29-1 to TRBJ2-3; 9 bases fit TRBD2. The CDR3 consists of 14 residues. Germline V lookup: CDR1 SQVTM, CDR2 ANQGSEA. V lost 6 bases to trimming and J lost 1 base; unmatched junction nucleotides: 5.

This chain's CDR3 is CASSSEGVKYF. The CDR3 DNA is TGCGCCAGCAGCTCGGAAGGGGTAAAGTACTTC. The gene calls are TRBV5-1 and TRBJ2-7, with a tentative D call TRBD1 (5 bases). Per the germline V gene, CDR1 is SGHRS and CDR2 is YFSETQ. The V end lost 3 bases, the J end lost 11 bases, and 12 bases lay between the germline ends. CDR3 length: 11 amino acids.

This rearrangement joins TRBV7-3 to TRBJ2-3; the D gene is possibly TRBD1 (6 bases). Trimming removed 3 bases from V and 5 bases from J, with 9 bases in between. CDR3 length: 13 residues. Germline CDR1 SGHTA, CDR2 FQGTGA. The CDR3 bases are TGTGCCAGCAGCTTGACAGGTGGAGATACGCAGTATTTT. Its translation: CASSLTGGDTQYF.